This is a list of T cell receptor beta chains from one sample in a study of immune evolution from preneoplasia to lung adenocarcinoma. Sequencing was performed with immunoSEQ multiplex PCR; in TCRdb, only in-frame clones are kept and a portion is missing. Of about 13,000 clones in the sample, 65% to 85% are singletons; the top ten hold approximately 4.2%. Material: FFPE minimally invasive lung adenocarcinoma tissue. The receptors were gathered from a person between 65 and 79 years old with lung adenocarcinoma. The CDR3 runs from the conserved cysteine through the conserved F or W. Fields, in order: J gene, clone size, V gene, D gene, CDR3 protein, CDR3 DNA. A D gene is named only where the DNA matches it firmly. Not every row has a clone size; where given, it reads once, few, many or a size class.

TRBJ1-1	NA	TRBV11-2	NA	CASSPTQGEAFF	TGTGCCAGCAGCCCGACGCAGGGTGAAGCTTTCTTT
TRBJ2-7	NA	TRBV27	NA	CASSWGRSYEQYF	TGTGCCAGCAGTTGGGGCCGCTCCTACGAGCAGTACTTC
TRBJ2-3	NA	TRBV27	NA	CATAQVLWADTQYF	TGTGCCACGGCCCAGGTCCTCTGGGCAGATACGCAGTATTTT
TRBJ2-3	NA	TRBV7-3	TRBD2	CASSPGTGGDTQYF	TGTGCCAGCAGCCCCGGTACGGGAGGAGATACGCAGTATTTT
TRBJ1-4	NA	TRBV30	NA	CAWSGGEAEKLFF	TGTGCCTGGAGTGGAGGGGAGGCTGAAAAACTGTTTTTT
TRBJ1-5	NA	TRBV30	NA	CAWSVMVFGPQHF	TGTGCCTGGAGTGTCATGGTCTTTGGGCCCCAGCATTTT
TRBJ2-1	NA	TRBV6-5	NA	CASSPPGGRNEQFF	TGTGCCAGCAGCCCTCCTGGGGGGCGGAATGAGCAGTTCTTC
TRBJ1-2	NA	TRBV28	TRBD1	CASSPPTGGRGYTF	TGTGCCAGCAGTCCCCCGACAGGGGGAAGAGGCTACACCTTC
TRBJ2-5	NA	TRBV7-2	NA	CASSLDGSQETQYF	TGTGCCAGCAGCTTAGATGGCAGCCAAGAGACCCAGTACTTC
TRBJ1-2	NA	TRBV19	NA	CASSRDKAGHYTF	TGTGCCAGTAGTCGGGACAAGGCGGGTCACTACACCTTC
TRBJ2-3	NA	TRBV11-3	NA	CASSVGTGSTDTQYF	TGTGCCAGCAGCGTGGGGACGGGAAGCACAGATACGCAGTATTTT
TRBJ2-2	NA	TRBV10-3	NA	CAISEGAAGTGELFF	TGTGCCATCAGTGAAGGCGCAGCCGGCACCGGGGAGCTGTTTTTT
TRBJ2-2	NA	TRBV19	NA	CASSIVALNTGELFF	TGTGCCAGTAGTATAGTGGCCCTGAACACCGGGGAGCTGTTTTTT
TRBJ1-1	NA	TRBV6-4	NA	CASSVDRTANTEAFF	TGTGCCAGCAGTGTCGATAGGACTGCGAACACTGAAGCTTTCTTT
TRBJ1-4	NA	TRBV5-6	TRBD1	CASSPRTGSNEKLFF	TGTGCCAGCAGCCCGCGGACAGGGAGTAATGAAAAACTGTTTTTT
TRBJ2-7	medium-sized	TRBV6-1	NA	CASSVGGRGHFYEQYF	TGTGCCAGCAGTGTAGGTGGGAGAGGCCATTTCTACGAGCAGTACTTC
TRBJ2-1	once	TRBV5-1	NA	CASSGETSSYNEQFF	TGCGCCAGCAGCGGCGAAACCAGCTCCTACAATGAGCAGTTCTTC
TRBJ2-7	NA	TRBV6-5	TRBD2	CASSYSFASGAYEQYF	TGTGCCAGCAGTTACTCGTTTGCTAGCGGAGCCTACGAGCAGTACTTC
TRBJ2-7	once	TRBV7-9	NA	CASSRGTEPYEQYF	TGTGCCAGCAGCCGCGGGACAGAACCTTACGAGCAGTACTTC
TRBJ1-2	NA	TRBV5-1	NA	CASSLSDPNYGYTF	TGCGCCAGCAGCTTGTCGGACCCTAACTATGGCTACACCTTC
TRBJ2-5	NA	TRBV27	TRBD1	CASGDRDKETQYF	TGTGCCAGCGGAGACAGGGATAAAGAGACCCAGTACTTC
TRBJ2-1	NA	TRBV13	TRBD2	CASSRRTSGRKVNEQFF	TGTGCCAGCAGCCGGCGGACTAGCGGGAGAAAGGTCAATGAGCAGTTCTTC
TRBJ2-5	large	TRBV11-1	TRBD2	CASSFGTSRNQETQYF	TGTGCCAGCAGCTTTGGGACTAGCAGAAACCAAGAGACCCAGTACTTC
TRBJ2-5	NA	TRBV6-1	TRBD1	CASSERFAGGQETQYF	TGTGCCAGCAGTGAAAGGTTCGCAGGGGGCCAAGAGACCCAGTACTTC
TRBJ1-1	NA	TRBV30	NA	CAWDSLGTEAFF	TGTGCCTGGGACTCCTTGGGCACTGAAGCTTTCTTT
TRBJ1-1	NA	TRBV5-4	NA	CASSFSSSEAFF	TGTGCCAGCAGCTTTAGTAGTAGTGAAGCTTTCTTT
TRBJ1-1	NA	TRBV11-3	NA	CASSLVGRDEAFF	TGTGCCAGCAGCTTAGTTGGCCGGGATGAAGCTTTCTTT
TRBJ2-3	NA	TRBV6-5	NA	CASTGQSGTQYF	TGTGCCAGCACGGGACAATCAGGGACGCAGTATTTT
TRBJ1-1	NA	TRBV14	TRBD1	CASSHHRGTEAFF	TGTGCCAGCAGCCACCACAGGGGAACTGAAGCTTTCTTT
TRBJ1-5	NA	TRBV2	TRBD1	CASRSLTGGQPQHF	TGTGCCAGCAGAAGCCTGACAGGGGGACAGCCCCAGCATTTT
TRBJ1-4	once	TRBV19	NA	CASSIIGEKLFF	TGTGCCAGTAGTATTATCGGAGAAAAACTGTTTTTT